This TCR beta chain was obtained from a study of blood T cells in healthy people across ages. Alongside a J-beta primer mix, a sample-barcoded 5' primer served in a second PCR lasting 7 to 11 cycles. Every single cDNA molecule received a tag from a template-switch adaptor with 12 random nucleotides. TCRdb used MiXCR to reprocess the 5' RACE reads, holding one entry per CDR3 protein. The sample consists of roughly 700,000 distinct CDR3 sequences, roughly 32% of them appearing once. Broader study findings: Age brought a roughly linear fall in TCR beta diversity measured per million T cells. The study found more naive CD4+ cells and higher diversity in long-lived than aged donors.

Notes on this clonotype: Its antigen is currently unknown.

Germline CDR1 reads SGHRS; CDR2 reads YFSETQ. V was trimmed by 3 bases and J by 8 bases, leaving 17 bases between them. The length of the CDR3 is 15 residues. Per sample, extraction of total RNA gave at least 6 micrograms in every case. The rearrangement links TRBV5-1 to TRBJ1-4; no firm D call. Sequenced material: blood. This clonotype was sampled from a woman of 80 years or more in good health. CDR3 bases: TGCGCCAGCAGCTGGTCGTATCCTGGCGGAGAAAAACTGTTTTTT. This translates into CASSWSYPGGEKLFF.